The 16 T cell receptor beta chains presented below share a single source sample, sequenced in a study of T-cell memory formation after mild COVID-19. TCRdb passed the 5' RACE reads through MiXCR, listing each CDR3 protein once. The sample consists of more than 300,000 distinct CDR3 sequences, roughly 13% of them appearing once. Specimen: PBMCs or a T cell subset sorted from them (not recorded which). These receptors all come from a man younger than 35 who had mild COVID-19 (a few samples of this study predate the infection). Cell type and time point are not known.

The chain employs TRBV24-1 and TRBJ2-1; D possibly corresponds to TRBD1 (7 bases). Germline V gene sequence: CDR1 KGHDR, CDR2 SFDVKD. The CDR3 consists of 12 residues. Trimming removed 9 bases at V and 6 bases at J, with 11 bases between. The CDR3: CATGGTVNEQFF. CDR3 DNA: TGTGCCACCGGAGGGACAGTCAATGAGCAGTTCTTC.

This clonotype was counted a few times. The CDR3, as DNA: TGCGCCAGCAGCATACGGACAGGGCCCGGGGAGCTGTTTTTT. This sequence encodes CASSIRTGPGELFF. The genes are TRBV5-1 and TRBJ2-2; TRBD1 aligns across 8 bases. The junction had 5 bases not matched to a gene; V was cut back by 4 bases and J by 6 bases. The CDR3 is 14 amino acids. Germline assignment: CDR1 SGHRS and CDR2 YFSETQ. Full variable domain (rest looked up from reference TRBV5-1 and TRBJ2-2): KAGVTQTPRYLIKTRGQQVTLSCSPISGHRSVSWYQQTPGQGLQFLFEYFSETQRNKGNFPGRFSGRQFSNSRSEMNVSTLELGDSALYLCASSIRTGPGELFFGEGSRLTVL.

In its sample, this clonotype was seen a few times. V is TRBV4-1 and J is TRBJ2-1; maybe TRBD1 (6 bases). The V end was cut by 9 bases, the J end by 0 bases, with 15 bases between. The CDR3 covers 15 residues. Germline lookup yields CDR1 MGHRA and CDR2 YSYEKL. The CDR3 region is CASRPQGSSYNEQFF. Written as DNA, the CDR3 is TGCGCCAGTCGACCACAGGGAAGCTCCTACAATGAGCAGTTCTTC.

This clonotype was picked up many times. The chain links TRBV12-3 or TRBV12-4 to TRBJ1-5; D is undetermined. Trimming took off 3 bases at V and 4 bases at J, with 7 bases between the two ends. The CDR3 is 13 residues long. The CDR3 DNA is TGTGCCAGCAGTTTCGGCTTTAATCAGCCCCAGCATTTT. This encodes CASSFGFNQPQHF.

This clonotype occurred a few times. The CDR3: CASSLGTLNQPQHF. The CDR3 DNA is TGTGCCAGCAGCCTGGGGACTTTGAATCAGCCCCAGCATTTT. V usage is TRBV7-9 and J usage is TRBJ1-5, with D tentatively TRBD1 (5 bases). Germline V lookup: CDR1 SEHNR, CDR2 FQNEAQ (reference sequence). This CDR3 has 14 residues. The ends were cut back, 5 bases at V and 4 bases at J, with 12 bases in the middle.

CDR3 nucleotides: TGCGCCAGCAGCTATCAGGGGATGAGTAATGAGCAGTTCTTC. Translated, it gives CASSYQGMSNEQFF. The chain uses TRBV5-1 and TRBJ2-1; TRBD1 might be the D (6 bases). Germline V gene lookup returns CDR1 SGHRS and CDR2 YFSETQ. V dropped 3 bases and J dropped 7 bases, with 14 bases sitting between them. CDR3 length equals 14 residues.

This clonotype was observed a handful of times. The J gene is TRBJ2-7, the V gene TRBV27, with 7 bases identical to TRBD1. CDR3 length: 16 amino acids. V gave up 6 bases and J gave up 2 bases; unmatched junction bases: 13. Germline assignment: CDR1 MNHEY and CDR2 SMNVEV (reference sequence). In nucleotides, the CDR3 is TGTGCCAGCAGCCAACAGACAGGGACGGTAGCCTACGAGCAGTACTTC. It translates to CASSQQTGTVAYEQYF.

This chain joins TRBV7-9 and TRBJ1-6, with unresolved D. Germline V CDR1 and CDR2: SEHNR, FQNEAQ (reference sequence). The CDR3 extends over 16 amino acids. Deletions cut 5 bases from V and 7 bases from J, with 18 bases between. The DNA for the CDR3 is TGTGCCAGCAGCCACTCGAATGTGGATTGGAATTCACCCCTCCACTTT. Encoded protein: CASSHSNVDWNSPLHF.

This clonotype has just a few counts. The CDR3 coding sequence is TGTGCCAGCAGCTTAGCCGGTGGGGTCCCAGAGACCCAGTACTTC. Amino acid sequence: CASSLAGGVPETQYF. The chain combines TRBV11-2 with TRBJ2-5; D unresolved. CDR3 size: 15 residues. Trimming left V 1 base short and J 4 bases short, with 13 bases between. Per germline, CDR1 SGHAT and CDR2 FQNNGV.

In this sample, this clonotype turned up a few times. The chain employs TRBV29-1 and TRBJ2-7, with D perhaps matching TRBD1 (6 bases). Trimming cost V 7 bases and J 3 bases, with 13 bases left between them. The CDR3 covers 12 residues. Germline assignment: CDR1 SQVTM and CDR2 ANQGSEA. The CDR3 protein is CSEYHRVYEQYF. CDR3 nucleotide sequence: TGCAGCGAGTACCACAGGGTCTACGAGCAGTACTTC.

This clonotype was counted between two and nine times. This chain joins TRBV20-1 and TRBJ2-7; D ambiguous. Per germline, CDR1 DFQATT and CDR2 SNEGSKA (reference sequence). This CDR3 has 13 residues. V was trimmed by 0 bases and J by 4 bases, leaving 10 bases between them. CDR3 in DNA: TGCAGTGCTAGAGATCAGTCGCCTTACGAGCAGTACTTC. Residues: CSARDQSPYEQYF.

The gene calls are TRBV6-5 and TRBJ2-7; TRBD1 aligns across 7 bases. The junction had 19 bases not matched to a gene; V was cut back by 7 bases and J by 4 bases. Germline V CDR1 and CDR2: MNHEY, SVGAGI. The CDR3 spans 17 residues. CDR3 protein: CASTHPDDRAPRYEQYV. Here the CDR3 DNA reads TGTGCCAGCACCCACCCCGACGACAGGGCCCCCAGGTACGAGCAGTACGTC.

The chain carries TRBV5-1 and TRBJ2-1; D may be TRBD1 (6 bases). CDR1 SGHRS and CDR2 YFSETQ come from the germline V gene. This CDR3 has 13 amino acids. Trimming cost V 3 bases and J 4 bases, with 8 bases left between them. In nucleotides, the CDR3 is TGCGCCAGCAGCTCACAGGGTTACAATGAGCAGTTCTTC. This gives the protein CASSSQGYNEQFF.

The CDR3 nucleotides are TGCGCCAGCAGCACGTGGGGGGCCGGAAACACTGAAGCTTTCTTT. It codes for CASSTWGAGNTEAFF. The chain couples TRBV5-1 to TRBJ1-1; weak D call: TRBD1 (6 bases). The V gene's germline CDR1 is SGHRS and CDR2 YFSETQ. V lost 4 bases, J lost 2 bases, and 15 bases lay in between. This CDR3 is 15 amino acids long.

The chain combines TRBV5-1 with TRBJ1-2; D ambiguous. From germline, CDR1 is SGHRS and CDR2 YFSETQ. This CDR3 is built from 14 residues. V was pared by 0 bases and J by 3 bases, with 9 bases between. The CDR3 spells CASSLVNSDYGYTF. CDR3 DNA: TGCGCCAGCAGCTTGGTGAACAGCGACTATGGCTACACCTTC.

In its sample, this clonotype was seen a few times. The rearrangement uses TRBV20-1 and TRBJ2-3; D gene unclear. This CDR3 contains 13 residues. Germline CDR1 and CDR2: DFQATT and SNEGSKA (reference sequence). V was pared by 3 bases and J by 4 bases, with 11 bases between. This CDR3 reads CSARRSLADTQYF. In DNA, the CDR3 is TGCAGTGCTAGGAGAAGTTTGGCAGATACGCAGTATTTT.